One sample yielded the 18 T cell receptor beta chains listed below, sequenced in a study of radiotherapy plus CTLA-4 blockade in lung cancer. TCRdb's copy holds only in-frame clones and misses some; the assay was immunoSEQ multiplex PCR. The repertoire consists of 75,000 to 100,000 clones, with around four fifths occurring once and the leading ten covering around 3.7%. The sequenced sample was peripheral blood, obtained from a patient treated with radiotherapy plus ipilimumab. The receptors stem from a human donor with non-small cell lung cancer who had a partial response to radiotherapy plus ipilimumab.

The J gene is TRBJ2-7, the V gene TRBV27; TRBD2 matches at 9 bases. Looked up from germline, CDR1 is MNHEY and CDR2 is SMNVEV (reference sequence). The CDR3 totals 18 residues. V was clipped by 3 bases and J by 2 bases; unmatched bases: 14. The CDR3 region has the DNA TGTGCCAGCAGTTTCTCGGGACTAGCCGTATCTGCGGCCTACGAGCAGTACTTC. It encodes CASSFSGLAVSAAYEQYF.

This clone was counted only a few times. The chain carries TRBV29-1 and TRBJ2-7; possible D gene TRBD1, 5 bases. Per germline, CDR1 SQVTM and CDR2 ANQGSEA. The CDR3 has 11 residues. With 0 bases removed from V and 7 bases from J, the gap between germline ends came to 7 bases. The CDR3 DNA is TGCAGCGTTGAAGACAGGGATGAGCAGTACTTC. This translates into CSVEDRDEQYF.

CDR3 in DNA: TGTGCCAGCGGGCGGGACAGTCGCGAGACCCAGTACTTC. This sequence encodes CASGRDSRETQYF. The chain joins TRBV7-2 to TRBJ2-5, with a tentative D call TRBD1 (7 bases). V shed 8 bases and J shed 5 bases, with 15 bases lying between them. From germline, CDR1 is SGHTA and CDR2 FQGNSA. There are 13 residues in the CDR3.

To note about this clone: The junction departs from the called germline gene at one end, perhaps through a read error. The chain carries TRBV28 and TRBJ1-1; 7 bases match TRBD1. CDR1 is MDHEN and CDR2 is SYDVKM in the germline V gene. This CDR3 is 17 amino acids long. CDR3 nucleotides: TGTGCCAGCAGCTTATCTTACCGGGACAGCCTGAACACTGAAGCTTTCTTT. Amino acids: CASSLSYRDSLNTEAFF.

This chain connects TRBV5-1 to TRBJ2-2; D is perhaps TRBD2 (6 bases). Germline V gives CDR1 SGHRS, CDR2 YFSETQ. The CDR3 has 14 amino acids. Trimming left V 4 bases short and J 6 bases short, with 13 bases between. Here the CDR3 DNA reads TGCGCCAGCAGCCCGGAGGGGCGCTCCGGGGAGCTGTTTTTT. It encodes CASSPEGRSGELFF.

The chain carries TRBV6-1 and TRBJ2-1; 7 bases are a match to TRBD2. The germline V gene has CDR1 MNHNS and CDR2 SASEGT. This CDR3 contains 15 residues. The V and J ends lost 8 bases and 7 bases, in that order; junction bases with no gene match: 14. The CDR3 is CASEVRRERWNEQFF. CDR3 coding DNA: TGTGCCAGCGAAGTTCGGCGGGAGAGATGGAATGAGCAGTTCTTC.

This clone is a singleton in its sample. V usage is TRBV28 and J usage is TRBJ1-4, with D perhaps matching TRBD1 (5 bases). V lost 5 bases and J 6 bases, leaving 16 bases between the germline ends. Looked up from germline, CDR1 is MDHEN and CDR2 is SYDVKM. The CDR3 totals 15 residues. CDR3 sequence: CASSPTGVGHEKLFF. The CDR3 DNA reads TGTGCCAGCAGTCCCACAGGAGTGGGCCATGAAAAACTGTTTTTT.

The chain recombines TRBV28 with TRBJ1-5; D not certain. In germline, CDR1 is MDHEN, CDR2 SYDVKM. The CDR3 consists of 15 residues. Trimming removed 1 base at V and 0 bases at J, with 7 bases between. As DNA, the CDR3 is TGTGCCAGCAGTTTATTGGGCAGTAGCAATCAGCCCCAGCATTTT. This gives the protein CASSLLGSSNQPQHF. Full variable domain (remainder filled in from reference TRBV28 and TRBJ1-5): DVKVTQSSRYLVKRTGEKVFLECVQDMDHENMFWYRQDPGLGLRLIYFSYDVKMKEKGDIPEGYSVSREKKERFSLILESASTNQTSMYLCASSLLGSSNQPQHFGDGTRLSIL.

V usage is TRBV28 and J usage is TRBJ2-7, with 7 bases fitting TRBD1. Trimming at V came to 5 bases and at J to 1 base, leaving 8 bases not matched to a gene. The CDR3 runs to 15 residues. Germline V gene lookup returns CDR1 MDHEN and CDR2 SYDVKM. Here the CDR3 reads CASSRPGTASYEQYF. The CDR3 DNA is TGTGCCAGCAGTCGGCCCGGGACAGCGTCCTACGAGCAGTACTTC.

This clone was seen once. The chain carries TRBV7-6 and TRBJ2-5, with unresolved D. The CDR3 totals 14 residues. Per the germline V gene, CDR1 is SGHVS and CDR2 is FNYEAQ. V was pared by 2 bases and J by 4 bases, with 11 bases between. The CDR3 is CASSLPGRTETQYF. The CDR3 region has the DNA TGTGCCAGCAGCTTACCTGGCAGAACAGAGACCCAGTACTTC. Supplemented by reference TRBV7-6 and TRBJ2-5, the full variable domain reads GAGVSQSPRYKVTKRGQDVALRCDPISGHVSLYWYRQALGQGPEFLTYFNYEAQQDKSGLPNDRFSAERPEGSISTLTIQRTEQRDSAMYRCASSLPGRTETQYFGPGTRLLVL.

This clone turned up a few times. The chain has TRBV27 and TRBJ2-7, with 10 bases identical to TRBD1. The CDR3 is made up of 13 amino acids. Germline values: CDR1 MNHEY, CDR2 SMNVEV (reference sequence). V was clipped by 6 bases and J by 3 bases; unmatched bases: 2. CDR3 amino acids: CASRGQGNYEQYF. In nucleotides, the CDR3 is TGTGCCAGCAGGGGACAGGGGAACTACGAGCAGTACTTC.

V usage is TRBV10-3 and J usage is TRBJ1-2, with unresolved D. V was pared by 2 bases and J by 4 bases, with 11 bases between. The germline V gene encodes CDR1 ENHRY and CDR2 SYGVKD. CDR3 length: 14 residues. The CDR3 protein is CAISEGGLGYGYTF. CDR3 bases: TGTGCCATCAGTGAGGGAGGGCTGGGCTATGGCTACACCTTC.

This clone was counted a few times. The chain recombines TRBV13 with TRBJ2-7; 8 bases agree with TRBD1. With 3 bases clipped from V and 5 bases from J, the junction kept 0 bases outside the gene matches. From germline, CDR1 is PRHDT and CDR2 FYEKMQ (reference sequence). This CDR3 comprises 12 residues. The CDR3 nucleotides read TGTGCCAGCAGCTTGACAGGGGACGAGCAGTACTTC. It is translated as CASSLTGDEQYF.

The chain recombines TRBV6-4 with TRBJ2-2; 11 bases align to TRBD2. The CDR3 runs 16 residues. Germline values: CDR1 MRHNA, CDR2 SNTAGT. Germline trimming cut 8 bases from V and 5 bases from J; bases unmatched to any gene: 10. The CDR3 loop reads CASGPLAGGLTGELFF. In DNA, the CDR3 is TGTGCCAGCGGACCTCTAGCGGGAGGCCTGACCGGGGAGCTGTTTTTT.

This clone was seen more than once but under ten times. The rearrangement joins TRBV30 to TRBJ2-1, with D possibly TRBD2 on 5 matching bases. Trimming stripped 4 bases from V and 0 bases from J, with 13 bases between. The germline V gene has CDR1 GTSNPN and CDR2 SVGIG (reference sequence). The CDR3 totals 15 residues. Here the CDR3 reads CAWIGGPSSYNEQFF. The CDR3 DNA is TGTGCCTGGATAGGCGGGCCGAGCTCCTACAATGAGCAGTTCTTC.

The chain uses TRBV30 and TRBJ2-1; the match to TRBD2 covers 7 bases. Germline V gives CDR1 GTSNPN, CDR2 SVGIG (reference sequence). Trimming cost V 0 bases and J 7 bases; bases outside gene matches: 9. The CDR3 length is 15 residues. CDR3 region: CAWSVPSGAGNEQFF. The CDR3 DNA reads TGTGCCTGGAGTGTACCTAGCGGAGCAGGGAATGAGCAGTTCTTC.

The chain carries TRBV2 and TRBJ2-5; D is unclear. The germline gives CDR1 SNHLY, CDR2 FYNNEI. V shed 6 bases and J shed 4 bases, with 9 bases lying between them. This CDR3 contains 12 residues. The DNA of the CDR3 is TGTGCCAGCAGAGGAGAAGTAGAGACCCAGTACTTC. Protein: CASRGEVETQYF.

The chain is built from TRBV30 and TRBJ2-1, with a possible D match to TRBD1 (5 bases). V gave up 4 bases and J gave up 5 bases, with 12 bases separating them. The CDR3 contains 13 residues. CDR1 and CDR2 from the germline V gene are GTSNPN and SVGIG (reference sequence). The CDR3 nucleotides read TGTGCCTGGAACTTCGAACAGGACAATGAGCAGTTCTTC. This sequence encodes CAWNFEQDNEQFF.